Listed below are T cell receptor beta chains from one sample, sequenced in a study of blood T cell repertoires in COVID-19. TCRdb's table, derived via immunoSEQ multiplex PCR, lists solely in-frame clones and lacks some. The sample yields about 120,000 clones, 90% seen once. The sequencing input was peripheral blood. These receptors all come from a man aged 60 to 69 with COVID-19, enrolled during active disease. Each CDR3 is given with its conserved first and last residue. The order of the fields is V gene, clone size, J gene, D gene, CDR3 DNA, CDR3 protein. A D gene is named only where the DNA matches it firmly. Clone size is not always given. Where it is, it says once, few, many or a class for expanded clones.

TRBV6-5	.	TRBJ2-1	TRBD1	TGTGCCAGCAGTTTTGGGACAGGGGACCACAATGAGCAGTTCTTC	CASSFGTGDHNEQFF
TRBV5-1	.	TRBJ2-2	.	TGCGCCAGCAGTAAACCAGGGTCGAGTAGCACCGGGGAGCTGTTTTTT	CASSKPGSSSTGELFF
TRBV28	.	TRBJ2-2	.	TGTGCCAGCAGACCTTTAGCCGGGGAGCTGTTTTTT	CASRPLAGELFF
TRBV10-2	.	TRBJ2-7	.	TGCGCCACGGGTGAGAGACAGGGAGGGTACTTC	CATGERQGGYF
TRBV5-1	.	TRBJ2-2	.	TGCGCCAGCAGCGCGACTAGGGGAAACACCGGGGAGCTGTTTTTT	CASSATRGNTGELFF
TRBV7-8	.	TRBJ2-2	TRBD2	TGTGCCAGCAGCTCTATGGAGGGACTAGCGGAAGTTCCCGGGGAGCTGTTTTTT	CASSSMEGLAEVPGELFF
TRBV5-8	once	TRBJ2-5	.	TGTGCCAGCAGCCTGACCGGAGGCGAGACCCAGTACTTC	CASSLTGGETQYF
TRBV29-1	.	TRBJ1-4	TRBD1	TGCAGCGTTAATATACAGGGGGCAACTAATGAAAAACTGTTTTTT	CSVNIQGATNEKLFF
TRBV27	.	TRBJ1-4	.	TGTGCCAGCAGTGCCACAACCAGGAATGAAAAACTGTTTTTT	CASSATTRNEKLFF
TRBV7-9	.	TRBJ2-5	.	TGTGCCAGCAGCTTACTTGAGGGGACCCAGTACTTC	CASSLLEGTQYF
TRBV10-3	.	TRBJ1-2	.	TGTGCCATCAGTGCAGGGAGGGGAGGCTACACCTTC	CAISAGRGGYTF
TRBV5-1	.	TRBJ1-1	.	TGCGCCAGCAGCTTGAACAGCATGAACACTGAAGCTTTCTTT	CASSLNSMNTEAFF
TRBV10-1	once	TRBJ1-1	.	TGCGCCAGCAGTGAGAGGTTGACGGGGACTGAAGCTTTCTTT	CASSERLTGTEAFF
TRBV19	.	TRBJ2-1	TRBD1	TGTGCCAGTAGTCGGACAGGTCCCTACAATGAGCAGTTCTTC	CASSRTGPYNEQFF
TRBV6-1	.	TRBJ1-6	.	TGTGCCAGCAGTGAAGCATACAGGGCCGCCGGCTATAATTCACCCCTCCACTTT	CASSEAYRAAGYNSPLHF
TRBV3-1/TRBV3-2	once	TRBJ1-5	TRBD1	TGTGCCAGCAGCTTCGGGACAGATAGCAATCAGCCCCAGCATTTT	CASSFGTDSNQPQHF
TRBV29-1	once	TRBJ1-3	.	TGCAGCTATTTCAGTAGAAACACCATATATTTT	CSYFSRNTIYF
TRBV5-1	.	TRBJ1-2	TRBD1	TGCGCCAGCAGCTTGAGGACAGGGGGCGCCGAGGGCTACACCTTC	CASSLRTGGAEGYTF
TRBV28	.	TRBJ2-1	TRBD1	TGTGCCAGCAGTTCCCGGACAGGGTTAAAGGATGAGCAGTTCTTC	CASSSRTGLKDEQFF